The rows below give T cell receptor beta chains drawn from one sample of a study of cytomegalovirus exposure and HLA in healthy donors. The assay was immunoSEQ multiplex PCR, and TCRdb's table has in-frame clones only and misses some. The sample contains 170,000 or so clones, over 75% of which appear only once. Sequenced material: PBMCs. The origin of the receptors is a woman in her forties or fifties in good health and CMV-seropositive. The CDR3 runs from the conserved cysteine through the conserved F or W. D genes are given only for firm matches. Rows may omit the clone size; those that give it use once, few, many or a size class.

V: TRBV6-1
J: TRBJ1-2
D: .
size: .
CDR3: CASSSGEKGYGYTF
DNA: TGTGCCAGCAGTTCAGGGGAAAAGGGCTATGGCTACACCTTC

V: TRBV9
J: TRBJ2-1
D: TRBD2
size: .
CDR3: CASSAGGSGLAGYNEQFF
DNA: TGTGCCAGCAGCGCAGGGGGGTCTGGACTAGCGGGGTACAATGAGCAGTTCTTC

V: TRBV5-8
J: TRBJ1-1
D: .
size: few
CDR3: CASSFWRVHEAFF
DNA: TGTGCCAGCAGCTTTTGGCGGGTCCATGAAGCTTTCTTT

V: TRBV19
J: TRBJ2-7
D: .
size: few
CDR3: CASSIAHQGWNEQYF
DNA: TGTGCCAGTAGTATAGCCCACCAGGGGTGGAACGAGCAGTACTTC

V: TRBV9
J: TRBJ2-2
D: TRBD1
size: .
CDR3: CASSVPTGGPEYTGELFF
DNA: TGTGCCAGCAGCGTGCCGACAGGGGGCCCGGAATACACCGGGGAGCTGTTTTTT

V: TRBV7-9
J: TRBJ2-7
D: TRBD2
size: .
CDR3: CASSPRTSRYEQYF
DNA: TGTGCCAGCAGCCCACGGACTAGTCGATACGAGCAGTACTTC

V: TRBV5-4
J: TRBJ2-1
D: TRBD2
size: .
CDR3: CASSSVLAGGNNEQFF
DNA: TGTGCCAGCAGCTCGGTACTAGCGGGAGGGAACAATGAGCAGTTCTTC

V: TRBV9
J: TRBJ2-2
D: .
size: .
CDR3: CASSVSRGGELFF
DNA: TGTGCCAGCAGCGTATCAAGGGGCGGGGAGCTGTTTTTT

V: TRBV28
J: TRBJ1-5
D: .
size: .
CDR3: CASRQWGGNQPQHF
DNA: TGTGCCAGCAGGCAATGGGGAGGCAATCAGCCCCAGCATTTT

V: TRBV19
J: TRBJ1-4
D: TRBD1
size: .
CDR3: CASKPLTGTDFTNEKLFF
DNA: TGTGCCAGTAAACCCCTTACCGGGACAGACTTCACTAATGAAAAACTGTTTTTT

V: TRBV7-9
J: TRBJ1-3
D: .
size: once
CDR3: CASSPVRAGSILSGNTIYF
DNA: TGTGCCAGCAGCCCAGTGCGTGCCGGGAGCATTTTATCTGGAAACACCATATATTTT

V: TRBV18
J: TRBJ2-5
D: .
size: .
CDR3: CASSPAGGETQYF
DNA: TGTGCCAGCTCACCAGCAGGTGGCGAGACCCAGTACTTC

V: TRBV19
J: TRBJ1-1
D: .
size: .
CDR3: CASSSSRNTEAFF
DNA: TGTGCCAGTAGTAGTTCTCGGAACACTGAAGCTTTCTTT

V: TRBV7-2
J: TRBJ1-2
D: .
size: .
CDR3: CASSLRGLRDFSF
DNA: TGTGCCAGCAGCTTAAGGGGCCTCCGGGACTTTAGTTTC

V: TRBV7-2
J: TRBJ2-3
D: TRBD2
size: .
CDR3: CASSYPAGGSTDTQYF
DNA: TGTGCCAGCAGCTACCCAGCGGGAGGGAGCACAGATACGCAGTATTTT

V: TRBV7-9
J: TRBJ2-1
D: .
size: .
CDR3: CASSARGNVYGEQFF
DNA: TGTGCCAGCAGCGCACGAGGGAACGTTTACGGTGAGCAGTTCTTC

V: TRBV9
J: TRBJ2-2
D: .
size: .
CDR3: CASSVYLGSLGVVGELFF
DNA: TGTGCCAGCAGCGTTTACCTGGGGAGCCTCGGGGTAGTCGGGGAGCTGTTTTTT

V: TRBV7-8
J: TRBJ2-5
D: TRBD2
size: .
CDR3: CASSLTSGGAVETQYF
DNA: TGTGCCAGCAGCCTGACTAGCGGGGGGGCAGTTGAGACCCAGTACTTC

V: TRBV13
J: TRBJ2-3
D: TRBD2
size: .
CDR3: CASSLQTSGSLDTQYF
DNA: TGTGCCAGCAGTTTGCAGACTAGCGGGAGTTTGGATACGCAGTATTTT

V: TRBV7-3
J: TRBJ2-1
D: TRBD2
size: .
CDR3: CASSSAPGGNEQFF
DNA: TGTGCCAGCAGCTCGGCTCCGGGAGGCAATGAGCAGTTCTTC

V: TRBV6-4
J: TRBJ1-2
D: .
size: .
CDR3: CASSKESGVHYGYTF
DNA: TGTGCCAGCAGTAAAGAATCCGGAGTGCACTATGGCTACACCTTC

V: TRBV2
J: TRBJ2-1
D: TRBD1
size: few
CDR3: CASGDRGGYNEQFF
DNA: TGTGCCAGCGGGGACAGGGGGGGCTACAATGAGCAGTTCTTC

V: TRBV5-4
J: TRBJ2-1
D: TRBD1
size: once
CDR3: CASRLIAVGQGASYNEQFF
DNA: TGTGCCAGCAGACTCATCGCGGTGGGACAGGGGGCTTCCTACAATGAGCAGTTCTTC

V: TRBV9
J: TRBJ2-3
D: .
size: .
CDR3: CASSPHNTDTQYF
DNA: TGTGCCAGCAGCCCTCACAACACAGATACGCAGTATTTT

V: TRBV7-9
J: TRBJ2-5
D: .
size: .
CDR3: CASSLAGGWETQYF
DNA: TGTGCCAGCAGCTTAGCAGGGGGATGGGAGACCCAGTACTTC

V: TRBV11-2
J: TRBJ2-1
D: .
size: .
CDR3: CASSLGLYNEQFF
DNA: TGTGCCAGCAGCTTAGGACTCTACAATGAGCAGTTCTTC

V: TRBV29-1
J: TRBJ2-5
D: .
size: .
CDR3: CSVSSGLETQYF
DNA: TGCAGCGTTAGTTCAGGGTTAGAGACCCAGTACTTC

V: TRBV2
J: TRBJ1-2
D: .
size: once
CDR3: CASREGHLNYGYTF
DNA: TGTGCCAGCAGAGAGGGACATCTTAACTATGGCTACACCTTC

V: TRBV7-8
J: TRBJ1-2
D: .
size: .
CDR3: CASSQLGFSYGYTF
DNA: TGTGCCAGCAGCCAACTCGGTTTTAGCTATGGCTACACCTTC

V: TRBV13
J: TRBJ2-4
D: TRBD1
size: .
CDR3: CASSKGGQGPLLAKNIQYF
DNA: TGTGCCAGCAGCAAGGGCGGACAGGGACCTCTATTAGCCAAAAACATTCAGTACTTC

V: TRBV5-6
J: TRBJ1-2
D: .
size: .
CDR3: CASSPTARYGYTF
DNA: TGTGCCAGCAGCCCTACAGCTCGCTATGGCTACACCTTC

V: TRBV7-9
J: TRBJ1-3
D: .
size: .
CDR3: CASTDQGDTIYF
DNA: TGTGCCAGCACCGATCAAGGGGACACCATATATTTT

V: TRBV7-7
J: TRBJ2-7
D: .
size: .
CDR3: CASSYRTIFDSSYEQYF
DNA: TGTGCTAGCAGCTATAGAACCATTTTTGACAGCTCCTACGAGCAGTACTTC

V: TRBV29-1
J: TRBJ1-2
D: TRBD1
size: .
CDR3: CSAPTGDTGYTF
DNA: TGCAGCGCCCCGACAGGGGATACTGGCTACACCTTC

V: TRBV7-2
J: TRBJ1-1
D: .
size: .
CDR3: CASSTMGGPGKAFF
DNA: TGTGCCAGCAGTACCATGGGGGGTCCGGGTAAAGCTTTCTTT

V: TRBV5-1
J: TRBJ2-1
D: .
size: .
CDR3: CASSLVGGAYNEQFF
DNA: TGCGCCAGCAGCTTGGTAGGCGGGGCCTACAATGAGCAGTTCTTC

V: TRBV28
J: TRBJ1-5
D: TRBD1
size: .
CDR3: CASSYQQGSNQPQHF
DNA: TGTGCCAGCAGTTATCAACAGGGGAGCAATCAGCCCCAGCATTTT

V: TRBV28
J: TRBJ1-2
D: .
size: .
CDR3: CASSLGGGAGARGGYTF
DNA: TGTGCCAGCAGTTTAGGCGGGGGGGCGGGGGCGCGAGGTGGCTACACCTTC

V: TRBV7-2
J: TRBJ2-5
D: .
size: .
CDR3: CASSLASIQETQYF
DNA: TGTGCCAGCAGCTTGGCCTCGATTCAAGAGACCCAGTACTTC

V: TRBV27
J: TRBJ1-2
D: .
size: few
CDR3: CASRIWGRDNYGYTF
DNA: TGTGCCAGCAGGATCTGGGGGCGAGATAACTATGGCTACACCTTC

V: TRBV28
J: TRBJ2-7
D: TRBD1
size: .
CDR3: CASSNSDRSYEQYF
DNA: TGTGCCAGCAGTAACTCGGACAGGTCCTACGAGCAGTACTTC